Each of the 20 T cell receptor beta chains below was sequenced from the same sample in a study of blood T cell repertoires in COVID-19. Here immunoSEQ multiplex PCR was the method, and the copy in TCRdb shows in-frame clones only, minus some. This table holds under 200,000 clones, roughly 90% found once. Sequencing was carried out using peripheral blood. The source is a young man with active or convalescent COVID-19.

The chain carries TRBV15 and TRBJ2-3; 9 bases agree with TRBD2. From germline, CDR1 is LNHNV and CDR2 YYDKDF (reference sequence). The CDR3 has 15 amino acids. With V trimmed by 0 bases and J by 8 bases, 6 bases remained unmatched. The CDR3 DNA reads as TGTGCCACCAGCAGAGAGGGACTAGCTCTCGGTACGCAGTATTTT. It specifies CATSREGLALGTQYF.

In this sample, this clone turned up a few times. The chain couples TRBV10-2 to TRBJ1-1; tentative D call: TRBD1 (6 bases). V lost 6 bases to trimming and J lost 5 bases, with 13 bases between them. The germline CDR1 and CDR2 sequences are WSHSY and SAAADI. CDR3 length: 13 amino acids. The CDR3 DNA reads TGCGCCAGCAGAGGGGGTATAGGGACTGAAGCTTTCTTT. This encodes CASRGGIGTEAFF.

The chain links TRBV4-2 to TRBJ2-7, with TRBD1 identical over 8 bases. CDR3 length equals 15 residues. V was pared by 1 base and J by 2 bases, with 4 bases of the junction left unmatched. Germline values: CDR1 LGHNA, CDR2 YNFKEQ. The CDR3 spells CASSQGTGTPYEQYF. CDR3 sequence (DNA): TGTGCCAGCAGCCAAGGGACAGGGACTCCCTACGAGCAGTACTTC.

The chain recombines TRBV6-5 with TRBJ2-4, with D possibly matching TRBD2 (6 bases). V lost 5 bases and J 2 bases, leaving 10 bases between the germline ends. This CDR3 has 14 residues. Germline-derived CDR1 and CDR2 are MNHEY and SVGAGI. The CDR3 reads CASSTGGSKNIQYF. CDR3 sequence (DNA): TGTGCCAGCAGTACCGGAGGGTCCAAAAACATTCAGTACTTC.

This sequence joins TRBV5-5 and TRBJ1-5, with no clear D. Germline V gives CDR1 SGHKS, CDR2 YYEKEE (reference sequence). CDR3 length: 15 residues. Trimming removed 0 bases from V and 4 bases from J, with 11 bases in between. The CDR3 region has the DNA TGTGCCAGCAGCTTGGATGGCGACACTAATCAGCCCCAGCATTTT. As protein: CASSLDGDTNQPQHF. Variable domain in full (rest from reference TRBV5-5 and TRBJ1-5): DAGVTQSPTHLIKTRGQQVTLRCSPISGHKSVSWYQQVLGQGPQFIFQYYEKEERGRGNFPDRFSARQFPNYSSELNVNALLLGDSALYLCASSLDGDTNQPQHFGDGTRLSIL.

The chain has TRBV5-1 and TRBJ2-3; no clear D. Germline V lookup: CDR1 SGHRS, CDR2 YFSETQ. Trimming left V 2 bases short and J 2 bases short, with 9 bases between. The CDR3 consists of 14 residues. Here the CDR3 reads CASSFTADTDTQYF. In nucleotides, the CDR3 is TGCGCCAGCAGCTTCACAGCCGACACAGATACGCAGTATTTT. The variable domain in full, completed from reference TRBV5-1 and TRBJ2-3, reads KAGVTQTPRYLIKTRGQQVTLSCSPISGHRSVSWYQQTPGQGLQFLFEYFSETQRNKGNFPGRFSGRQFSNSRSEMNVSTLELGDSALYLCASSFTADTDTQYFGPGTRLTVL.

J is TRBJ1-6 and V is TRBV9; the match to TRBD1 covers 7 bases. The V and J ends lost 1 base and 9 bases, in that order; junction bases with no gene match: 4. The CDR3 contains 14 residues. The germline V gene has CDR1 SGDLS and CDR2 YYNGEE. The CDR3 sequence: CASSVNTGVSPLHF. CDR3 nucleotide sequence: TGTGCCAGCAGCGTAAATACAGGGGTTTCACCCCTCCACTTT.

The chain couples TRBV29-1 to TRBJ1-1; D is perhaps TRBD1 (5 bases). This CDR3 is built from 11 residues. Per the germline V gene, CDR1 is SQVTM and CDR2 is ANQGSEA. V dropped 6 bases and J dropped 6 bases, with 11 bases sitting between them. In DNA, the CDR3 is TGCAGCGTCCTGGAAGGGGCTGAAGCTTTCTTT. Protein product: CSVLEGAEAFF.

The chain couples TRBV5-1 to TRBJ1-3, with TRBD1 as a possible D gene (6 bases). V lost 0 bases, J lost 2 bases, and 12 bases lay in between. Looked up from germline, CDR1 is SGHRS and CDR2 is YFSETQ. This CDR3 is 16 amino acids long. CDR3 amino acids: CASSLDGPGAGNTIYF. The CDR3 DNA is TGCGCCAGCAGCTTGGACGGACCAGGGGCTGGAAACACCATATATTTT.

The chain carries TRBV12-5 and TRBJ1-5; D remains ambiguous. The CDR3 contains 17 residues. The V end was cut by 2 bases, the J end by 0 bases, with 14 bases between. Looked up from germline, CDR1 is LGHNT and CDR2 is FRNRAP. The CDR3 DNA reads TGTGCTAGTGGTTTGAATCGAGGAATGGGTAGCAATCAGCCCCAGCATTTT. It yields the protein CASGLNRGMGSNQPQHF.

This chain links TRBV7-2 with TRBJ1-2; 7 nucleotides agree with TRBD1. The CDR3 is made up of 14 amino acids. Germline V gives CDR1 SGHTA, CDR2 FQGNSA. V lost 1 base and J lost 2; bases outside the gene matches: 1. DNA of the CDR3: TGTGCCAGCAGCTTAGGGGGACAGAACTATGGCTACACCTTC. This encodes CASSLGGQNYGYTF.

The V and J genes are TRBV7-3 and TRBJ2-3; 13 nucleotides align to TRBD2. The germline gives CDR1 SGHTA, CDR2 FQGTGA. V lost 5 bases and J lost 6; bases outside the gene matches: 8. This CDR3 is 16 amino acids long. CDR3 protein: CASSPRLAGGWDTQYF. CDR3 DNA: TGTGCCAGCAGCCCACGACTAGCGGGGGGTTGGGATACGCAGTATTTT.

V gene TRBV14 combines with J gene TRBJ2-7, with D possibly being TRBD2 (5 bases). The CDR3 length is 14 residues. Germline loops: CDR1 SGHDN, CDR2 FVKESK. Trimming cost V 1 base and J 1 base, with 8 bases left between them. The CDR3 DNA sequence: TGTGCCAGCAGCCAAGGGAGCGGATCCTACGAGCAGTACTTC. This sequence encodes CASSQGSGSYEQYF.

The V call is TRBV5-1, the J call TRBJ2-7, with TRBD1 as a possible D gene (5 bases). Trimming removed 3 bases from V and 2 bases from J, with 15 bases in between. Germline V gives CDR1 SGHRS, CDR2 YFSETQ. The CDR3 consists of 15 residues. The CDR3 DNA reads TGCGCCAGCAGCTGGCGAGGACAAAACACCTACGAGCAGTACTTC. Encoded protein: CASSWRGQNTYEQYF.

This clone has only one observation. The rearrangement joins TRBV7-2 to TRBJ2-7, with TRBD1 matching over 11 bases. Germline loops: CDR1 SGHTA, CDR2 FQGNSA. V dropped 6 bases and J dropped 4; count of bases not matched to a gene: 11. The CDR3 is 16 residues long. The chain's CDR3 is CASRTSPGTGGYEQYF. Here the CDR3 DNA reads TGTGCCAGCAGGACATCCCCGGGGACAGGGGGGTACGAGCAGTACTTC.

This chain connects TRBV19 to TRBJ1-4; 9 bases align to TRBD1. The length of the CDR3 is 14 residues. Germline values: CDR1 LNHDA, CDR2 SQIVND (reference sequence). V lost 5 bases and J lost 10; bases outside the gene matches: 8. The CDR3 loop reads CASSPGTGRTKLFF. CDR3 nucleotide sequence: TGTGCCAGTAGTCCGGGGACAGGGAGGACAAAACTGTTTTTT. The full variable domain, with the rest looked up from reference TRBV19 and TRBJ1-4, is DGGITQSPKYLFRKEGQNVTLSCEQNLNHDAMYWYRQDPGQGLRLIYYSQIVNDFQKGDIAEGYSVSREKKESFPLTVTSAQKNPTAFYLCASSPGTGRTKLFFGSGTQLSVL.

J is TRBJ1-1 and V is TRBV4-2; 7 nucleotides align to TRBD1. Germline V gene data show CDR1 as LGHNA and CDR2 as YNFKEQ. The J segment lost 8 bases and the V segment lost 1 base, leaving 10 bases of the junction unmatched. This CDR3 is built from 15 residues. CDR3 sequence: CASSQGGFDRAEAFF. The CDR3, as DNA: TGTGCCAGCAGCCAAGGCGGATTCGACAGGGCAGAAGCTTTCTTT.

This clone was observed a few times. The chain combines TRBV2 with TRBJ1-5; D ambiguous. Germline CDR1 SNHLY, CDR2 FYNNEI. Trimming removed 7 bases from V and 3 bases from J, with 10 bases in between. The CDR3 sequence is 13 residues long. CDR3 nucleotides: TGTGCCAGCAACGAGATGATCAATCAGCCCCAGCATTTT. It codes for CASNEMINQPQHF. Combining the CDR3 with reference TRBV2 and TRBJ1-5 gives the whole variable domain EPEVTQTPSHQVTQMGQEVILRCVPISNHLYFYWYRQILGQKVEFLVSFYNNEISEKSEIFDDQFSVERPDGSNFTLKIRSTKLEDSAMYFCASNEMINQPQHFGDGTRLSIL.

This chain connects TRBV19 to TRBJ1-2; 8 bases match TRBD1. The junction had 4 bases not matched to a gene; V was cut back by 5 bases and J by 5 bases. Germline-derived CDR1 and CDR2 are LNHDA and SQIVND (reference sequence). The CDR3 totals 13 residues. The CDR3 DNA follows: TGTGCCAGTAGTGGACAGGGAGGGTATGGCTACACCTTC. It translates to CASSGQGGYGYTF.

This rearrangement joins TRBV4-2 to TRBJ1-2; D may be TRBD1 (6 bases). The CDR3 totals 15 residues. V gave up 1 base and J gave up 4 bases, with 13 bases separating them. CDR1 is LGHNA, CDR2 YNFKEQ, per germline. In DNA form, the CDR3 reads TGTGCCAGCAGCCAAGTAAGTCAGGGGAGCTATGGCTACACCTTC. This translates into CASSQVSQGSYGYTF.